This passage covers 17 T cell receptor beta chains from one sample sequenced in a study of T cells in Graves' hyperthyroidism and ophthalmopathy. TCR beta CDR3 region amplification was performed from RNA transcripts. The primer set for the first-round RT-PCR of the TCR CDR3 was HTBI. MiXCR was run by TCRdb on the multiplex PCR reads, yielding one entry per CDR3 protein. Of some 600,000 distinct CDR3 sequences in the sample, over 11% were seen once. The sample taken for sequencing was blood. The source of these receptors is a woman aged 25-40 years with Graves' hyperthyroidism that later progressed to Graves' ophthalmopathy.

This clonotype was counted a single time. A read error may explain this, as a much larger clone is one base away. This chain connects TRBV13 to TRBJ1-2; D not certain. The CDR3 length is 12 residues. CDR1 and CDR2 from the germline V gene are PRHDT and FYEKMQ (reference sequence). The CDR3 region has the DNA TGTGCCAGCAGCTTAGGGGCAGAGGGCTTCACCTTC. This translates into CASSLGAEGFTF.

CDR3 loop: CASSPPRSETGSYEQYF. The DNA for the CDR3 is TGTGCCAGCTCACCACCTCGTTCCGAGACAGGCTCCTACGAGCAGTACTTC. J is TRBJ2-7 and V is TRBV18; the D gene is possibly TRBD1 (6 bases). The CDR3 is 17 residues long. Germline V gene lookup returns CDR1 KGHSH and CDR2 LQKENI. V was pared by 0 bases and J by 0 bases, with 15 bases between.

This clonotype was seen ten or more times. The genes are TRBV6-1 and TRBJ1-2; D gene uncertain. This CDR3 comprises 13 residues. Trimming left V 7 bases short and J 3 bases short, with 12 bases between. CDR1 is MNHNS and CDR2 is SASEGT in the germline V gene. DNA of the CDR3: TGTGCCAGCACGGCGGCCTCTGACTATGGCTACACCTTC. This sequence encodes CASTAASDYGYTF.

This clonotype showed up many times. V and J are TRBV7-2 and TRBJ2-5, with D perhaps TRBD1 (6 bases). The CDR3 sequence is 13 residues long. The V end was cut by 6 bases, the J end by 7 bases, with 15 bases between. From germline, CDR1 is SGHTA and CDR2 FQGNSA. CDR3 region: CASSSQGLGTQYF. CDR3 DNA: TGTGCCAGCAGTTCACAGGGCCTCGGGACCCAGTACTTC.

This clonotype was detected many times. This chain connects TRBV3-1 to TRBJ1-1; D is ambiguous. V shed 3 bases and J shed 7 bases, with 18 bases lying between them. CDR1 and CDR2 (germline): LGHDT, YNNKEL (reference sequence). CDR3 size: 15 residues. The CDR3: CASSQSNFGQREAFF. CDR3 DNA: TGTGCCAGCAGCCAGTCGAACTTTGGGCAGCGTGAAGCTTTCTTT. Full variable domain (remainder filled in from reference TRBV3-1 and TRBJ1-1): DTAVSQTPKYLVTQMGNDKSIKCEQNLGHDTMYWYKQDSKKFLKIMFSYNNKELIINETVPNRFSPKSPDKAHLNLHINSLELGDSAVYFCASSQSNFGQREAFFGQGTRLTVV.

This clonotype was seen ten or more times. The chain couples TRBV5-6 to TRBJ2-4; 7 bases fit TRBD2. Losses at the gene ends were 7 bases for V and 3 bases for J; bases not matched to a gene: 4. The CDR3 runs 13 residues. Per germline, CDR1 SGHDT and CDR2 YYEEEE. CDR3 nucleotide sequence: TGTGCCAGCGCGGGGGAAAACAAAAACATTCAGTACTTC. Encoded protein: CASAGENKNIQYF.

This clonotype was observed a handful of times. V usage is TRBV24-1 and J usage is TRBJ2-1, with 9 nucleotides matching TRBD1. J lost 8 bases, V lost 4 bases, and 8 bases had no gene match. Germline V CDR1 and CDR2: KGHDR, SFDVKD. This CDR3 region has 15 residues. This chain's CDR3 is CATSDKQGARDEQFF. The DNA of the CDR3 is TGTGCCACCAGTGACAAACAGGGGGCGCGTGATGAGCAGTTCTTC.

This clonotype was observed at least ten times. The chain combines TRBV7-9 with TRBJ1-2; D is ambiguous. The germline V gene has CDR1 SEHNR and CDR2 FQNEAQ (reference sequence). The CDR3 spans 13 residues. Trimming pared 4 bases from V and 3 bases from J, leaving 9 bases between. CDR3 sequence (DNA): TGTGCCAGCAGCTCGCAGAGCTACTATGGCTACACCTTC. As protein: CASSSQSYYGYTF.

The chain couples TRBV7-2 to TRBJ2-3; the D gene is possibly TRBD2 (5 bases). The CDR3 has 16 amino acids. Germline V lookup: CDR1 SGHTA, CDR2 FQGNSA. Trimming removed 0 bases at V and 2 bases at J, with 12 bases between. This CDR3 is CASSLAGADVTDTQYF. Written as DNA, the CDR3 is TGTGCCAGCAGCTTAGCGGGAGCGGATGTCACAGATACGCAGTATTTT.

This clonotype was seen only a few times. The chain is built from TRBV6-1 and TRBJ1-2; D gene unclear. The V gene's germline CDR1 is MNHNS and CDR2 SASEGT. The V gene lost 6 bases and the J gene lost 6 bases, with 23 bases spanning the gap. The CDR3 totals 16 residues. CDR3 sequence: CASRPIRTARYDGYTF. As DNA, the CDR3 is TGTGCCAGCAGACCAATCCGGACGGCGCGGTATGATGGCTACACCTTC.

This clonotype has a count of ten or more. This chain connects TRBV11-3 to TRBJ2-7, with TRBD2 matching 8 bases. The CDR3 covers 15 residues. Germline V gene data show CDR1 as SGHNT and CDR2 as YENEEA. J lost 2 bases, V lost 1 base, and 4 bases had no gene match. The CDR3 nucleotides read TGTGCCAGCAGCTTAGCGAGGACTAGCCCCTACGAGCAGTACTTC. Translating gives CASSLARTSPYEQYF.

This chain connects TRBV11-2 to TRBJ1-1; D gene uncertain. This CDR3 region has 14 residues. Trimming cost V 0 bases and J 1 base, with 6 bases left between them. Germline CDR1 SGHAT, CDR2 FQNNGV. The CDR3 DNA follows: TGTGCCAGCAGCTTAGACAGCTCGAACACTGAAGCTTTCTTT. Translation gives CASSLDSSNTEAFF.

Note on this clonotype: A much larger clone lies one base from this, so it may be a read error. The gene calls are TRBV11-2 and TRBJ2-7, with D perhaps being TRBD1 or TRBD2 (5 bases each). The CDR3 has 15 amino acids. Germline-derived CDR1 and CDR2 are SGHAT and FQNNGV. The CDR3 spells CASRLSRDPNYGQYF. CDR3 DNA sequence: TGTGCCAGCAGACTATCCCGGGACCCAAACTACGGGCAGTACTTC.

This clonotype was recorded at least ten times. This chain connects TRBV5-5 to TRBJ1-1; the D gene is possibly TRBD1 (5 bases). The V gene's germline CDR1 is SGHKS and CDR2 YYEKEE (reference sequence). The V end lost 4 bases, the J end lost 7 bases, and 23 bases lay between the germline ends. The CDR3 has 16 amino acids. In DNA, the CDR3 is TGTGCCAGCAGCCGAGGGGCAAGCTGGGCCGCTGATGAAGCTTTCTTT. This codes for CASSRGASWAADEAFF.

This clonotype was observed a handful of times. CDR3 nucleotide sequence: TGTGCCAGCAGCTGGGGGGCAGCGGGGGTCTCGTTAAGGCCCAATGAGCAGTTCTTC. Translation: CASSWGAAGVSLRPNEQFF. The chain uses TRBV5-6 and TRBJ2-1, with TRBD2 identical over 8 bases. Germline V gene sequence: CDR1 SGHDT, CDR2 YYEEEE. This CDR3 contains 19 residues. V dropped 3 bases and J dropped 6; count of bases not matched to a gene: 20.

CDR3 nucleotides: TGCGCCAGCAGCTCCACTGGGGCCGCGGACTATGGCTACACCTTC. Its translation is CASSSTGAADYGYTF. The chain joins TRBV5-1 to TRBJ1-2; the D gene is possibly TRBD1 (5 bases). The CDR3 contains 15 residues. The V end was cut by 3 bases, the J end by 3 bases, with 15 bases between. The V gene's germline CDR1 is SGHRS and CDR2 YFSETQ.

Many counts were recorded for this clonotype. J is TRBJ2-7 and V is TRBV11-2, with D unresolved. CDR1 is SGHAT, CDR2 FQNNGV, per germline. This CDR3 contains 13 residues. The V and J ends lost 0 bases and 7 bases respectively, with 10 bases between them. This CDR3 reads CASSLDVLWEQYF. CDR3 nucleotides: TGTGCCAGCAGCTTAGATGTCTTATGGGAGCAGTACTTC.